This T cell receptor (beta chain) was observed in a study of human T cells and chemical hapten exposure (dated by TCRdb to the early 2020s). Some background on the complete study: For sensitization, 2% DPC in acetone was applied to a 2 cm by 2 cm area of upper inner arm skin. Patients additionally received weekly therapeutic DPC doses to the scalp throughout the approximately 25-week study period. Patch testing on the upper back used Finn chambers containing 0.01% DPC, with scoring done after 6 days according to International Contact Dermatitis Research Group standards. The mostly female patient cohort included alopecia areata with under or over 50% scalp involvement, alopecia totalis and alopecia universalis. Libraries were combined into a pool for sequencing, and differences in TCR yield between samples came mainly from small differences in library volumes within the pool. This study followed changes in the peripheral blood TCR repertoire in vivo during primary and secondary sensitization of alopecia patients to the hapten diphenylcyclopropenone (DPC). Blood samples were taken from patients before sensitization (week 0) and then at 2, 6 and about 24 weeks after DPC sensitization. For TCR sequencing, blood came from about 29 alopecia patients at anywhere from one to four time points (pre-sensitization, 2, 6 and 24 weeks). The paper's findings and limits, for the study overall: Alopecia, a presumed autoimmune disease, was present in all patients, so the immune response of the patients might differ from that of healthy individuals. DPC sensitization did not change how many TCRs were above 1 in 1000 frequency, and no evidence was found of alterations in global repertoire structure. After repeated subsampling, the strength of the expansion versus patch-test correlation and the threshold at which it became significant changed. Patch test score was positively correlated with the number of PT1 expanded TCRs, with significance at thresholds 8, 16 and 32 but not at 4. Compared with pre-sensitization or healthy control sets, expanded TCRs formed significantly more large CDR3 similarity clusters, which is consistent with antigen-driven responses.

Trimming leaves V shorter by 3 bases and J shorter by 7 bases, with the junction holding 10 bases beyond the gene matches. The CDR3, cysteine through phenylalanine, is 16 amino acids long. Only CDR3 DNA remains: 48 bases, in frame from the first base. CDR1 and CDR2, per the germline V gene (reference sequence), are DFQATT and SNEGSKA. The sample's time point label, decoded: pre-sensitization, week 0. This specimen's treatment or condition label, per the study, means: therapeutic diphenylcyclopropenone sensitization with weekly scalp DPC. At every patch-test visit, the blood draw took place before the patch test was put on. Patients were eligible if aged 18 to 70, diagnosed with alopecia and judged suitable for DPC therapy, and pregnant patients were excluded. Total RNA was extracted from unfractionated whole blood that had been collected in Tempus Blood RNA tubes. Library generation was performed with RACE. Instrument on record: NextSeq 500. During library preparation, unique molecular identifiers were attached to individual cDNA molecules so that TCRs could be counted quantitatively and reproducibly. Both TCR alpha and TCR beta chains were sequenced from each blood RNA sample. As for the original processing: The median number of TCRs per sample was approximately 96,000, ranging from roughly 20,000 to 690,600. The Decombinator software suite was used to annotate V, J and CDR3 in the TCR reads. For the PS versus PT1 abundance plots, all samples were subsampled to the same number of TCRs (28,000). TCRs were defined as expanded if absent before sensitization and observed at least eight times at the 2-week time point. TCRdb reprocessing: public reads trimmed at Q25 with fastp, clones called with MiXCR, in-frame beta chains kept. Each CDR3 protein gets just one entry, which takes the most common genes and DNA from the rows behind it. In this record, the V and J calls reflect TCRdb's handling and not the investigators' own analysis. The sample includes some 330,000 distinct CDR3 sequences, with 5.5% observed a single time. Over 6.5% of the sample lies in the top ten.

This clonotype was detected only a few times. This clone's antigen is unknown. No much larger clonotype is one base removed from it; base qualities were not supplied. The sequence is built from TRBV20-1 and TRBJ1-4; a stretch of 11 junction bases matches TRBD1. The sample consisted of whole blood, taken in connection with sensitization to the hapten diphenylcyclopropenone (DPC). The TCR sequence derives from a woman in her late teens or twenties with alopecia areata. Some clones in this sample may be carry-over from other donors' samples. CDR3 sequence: CSARGTGGAFGEKLFF. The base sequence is TGCAGTGCTAGGGGGACAGGGGGAGCGTTCGGTGAAAAACTGTTTTTT.